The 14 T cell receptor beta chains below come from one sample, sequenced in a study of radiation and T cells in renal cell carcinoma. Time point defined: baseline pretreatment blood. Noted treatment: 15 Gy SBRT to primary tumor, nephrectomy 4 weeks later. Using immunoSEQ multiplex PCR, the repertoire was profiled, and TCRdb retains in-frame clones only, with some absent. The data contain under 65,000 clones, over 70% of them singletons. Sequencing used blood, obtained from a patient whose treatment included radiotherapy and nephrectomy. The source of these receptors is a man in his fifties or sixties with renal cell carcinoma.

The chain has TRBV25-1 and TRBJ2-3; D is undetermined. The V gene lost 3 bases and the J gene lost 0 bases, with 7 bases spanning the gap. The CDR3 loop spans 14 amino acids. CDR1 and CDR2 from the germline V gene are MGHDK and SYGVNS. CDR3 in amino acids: CASSEADSTDTQYF. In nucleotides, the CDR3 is TGTGCCAGCAGTGAGGCGGACAGCACAGATACGCAGTATTTT. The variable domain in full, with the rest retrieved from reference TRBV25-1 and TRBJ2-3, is EADIYQTPRYLVIGTGKKITLECSQTMGHDKMYWYQQDPGMELHLIHYSYGVNSTEKGDLSSESTVSRIRTEHFPLTLESARPSHTSQYLCASSEADSTDTQYFGPGTRLTVL.

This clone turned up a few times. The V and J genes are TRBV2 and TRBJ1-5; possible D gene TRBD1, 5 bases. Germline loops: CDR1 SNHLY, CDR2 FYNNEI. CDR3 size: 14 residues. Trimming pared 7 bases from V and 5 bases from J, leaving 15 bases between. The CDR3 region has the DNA TGTGCCAGCATGGCGCAGGGAATTGATCAGCCCCAGCATTTT. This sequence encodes CASMAQGIDQPQHF.

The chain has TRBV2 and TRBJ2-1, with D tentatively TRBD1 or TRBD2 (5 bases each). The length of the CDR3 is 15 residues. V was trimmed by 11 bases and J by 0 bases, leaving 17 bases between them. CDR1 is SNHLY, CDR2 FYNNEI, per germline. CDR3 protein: CALRGEKSSYNEQFF. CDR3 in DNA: TGTGCCCTTCGAGGGGAGAAGAGCTCCTACAATGAGCAGTTCTTC.

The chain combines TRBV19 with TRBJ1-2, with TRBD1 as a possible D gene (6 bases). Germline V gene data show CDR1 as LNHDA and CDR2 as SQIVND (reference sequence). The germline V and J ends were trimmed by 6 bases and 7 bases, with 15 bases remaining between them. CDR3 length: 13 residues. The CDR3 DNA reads TGTGCCAGTAGCCACAGGGATGGACCTGGCTACACCTTC. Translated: CASSHRDGPGYTF. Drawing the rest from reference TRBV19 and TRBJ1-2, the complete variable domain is DGGITQSPKYLFRKEGQNVTLSCEQNLNHDAMYWYRQDPGQGLRLIYYSQIVNDFQKGDIAEGYSVSREKKESFPLTVTSAQKNPTAFYLCASSHRDGPGYTFGSGTRLTVV.

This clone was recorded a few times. The CDR3 loop is CASSQGFLGRTMNTEAFF. The CDR3 DNA reads TGCGCCAGCAGCCAAGGGTTCCTGGGCAGAACCATGAACACTGAAGCTTTCTTT. This sequence joins TRBV4-1 and TRBJ1-1; D is ambiguous. This CDR3 spans 18 amino acids. The germline V gene encodes CDR1 MGHRA and CDR2 YSYEKL. The V and J ends lost 1 base and 0 bases respectively, with 18 bases between them.

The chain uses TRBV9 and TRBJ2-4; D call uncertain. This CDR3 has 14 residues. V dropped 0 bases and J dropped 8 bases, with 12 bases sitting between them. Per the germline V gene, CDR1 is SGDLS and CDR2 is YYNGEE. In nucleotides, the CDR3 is TGTGCCAGCAGCGTAGGTACAGCCTGGGACATTCAGTACTTC. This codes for CASSVGTAWDIQYF.

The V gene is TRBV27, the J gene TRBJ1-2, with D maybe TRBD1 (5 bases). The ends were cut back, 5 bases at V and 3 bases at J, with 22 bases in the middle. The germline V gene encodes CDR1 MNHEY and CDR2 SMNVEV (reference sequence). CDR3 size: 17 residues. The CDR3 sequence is CASSLYGQSGRDYGYTF. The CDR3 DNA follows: TGTGCCAGCAGTCTATATGGCCAATCGGGACGGGACTATGGCTACACCTTC.

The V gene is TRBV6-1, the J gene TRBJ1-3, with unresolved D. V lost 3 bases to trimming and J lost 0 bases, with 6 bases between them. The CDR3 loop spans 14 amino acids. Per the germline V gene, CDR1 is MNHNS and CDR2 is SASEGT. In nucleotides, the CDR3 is TGTGCCAGCAGTGACAGAAGCTCTGGAAACACCATATATTTT. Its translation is CASSDRSSGNTIYF.

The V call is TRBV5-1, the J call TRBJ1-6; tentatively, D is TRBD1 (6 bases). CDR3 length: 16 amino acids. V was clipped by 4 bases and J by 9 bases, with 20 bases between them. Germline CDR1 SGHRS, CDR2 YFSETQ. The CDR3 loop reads CASSKRTGLDSSPLHF. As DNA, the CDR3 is TGCGCCAGCAGCAAGCGCACCGGGTTGGACAGTTCACCCCTCCACTTT.

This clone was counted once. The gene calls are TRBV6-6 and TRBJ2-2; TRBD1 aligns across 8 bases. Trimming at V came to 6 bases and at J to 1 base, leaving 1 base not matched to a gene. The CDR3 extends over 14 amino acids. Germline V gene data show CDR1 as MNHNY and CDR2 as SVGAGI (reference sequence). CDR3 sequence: CASRGQGNTGELFF. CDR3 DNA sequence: TGTGCCAGCAGAGGACAGGGGAACACCGGGGAGCTGTTTTTT.

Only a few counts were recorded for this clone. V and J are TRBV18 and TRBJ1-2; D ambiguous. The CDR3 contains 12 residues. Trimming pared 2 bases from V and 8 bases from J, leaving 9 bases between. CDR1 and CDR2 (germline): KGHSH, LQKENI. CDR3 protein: CASSPDWAGYTF. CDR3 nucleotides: TGTGCCAGCTCACCAGACTGGGCAGGCTACACCTTC.

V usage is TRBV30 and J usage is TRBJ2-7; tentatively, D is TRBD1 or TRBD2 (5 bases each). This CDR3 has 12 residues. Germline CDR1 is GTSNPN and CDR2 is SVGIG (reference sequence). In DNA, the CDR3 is TGTGCCTGGAGCGATACCGGGACCGCCCTGAGGGTC. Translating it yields CAWSDTGTALRV.

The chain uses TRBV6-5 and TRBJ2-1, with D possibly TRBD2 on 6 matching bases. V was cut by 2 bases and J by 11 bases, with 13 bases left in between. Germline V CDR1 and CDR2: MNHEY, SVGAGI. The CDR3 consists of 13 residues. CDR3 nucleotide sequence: TGTGCCAGCAGTTACCTGCCCGGGGGTAAGCAGTTCTTC. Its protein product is CASSYLPGGKQFF.

DNA for the CDR3: TGTGCCAGCAGCTCGACAGGGTTGGTCGGTGAAGCTTTCTTT. This translates into CASSSTGLVGEAFF. This chain uses TRBV7-3 with TRBJ1-1, with 7 bases lining up with TRBD1. Trimming cost V 4 bases and J 7 bases; bases outside gene matches: 9. This CDR3 spans 14 amino acids. CDR1 and CDR2 (germline): SGHTA, FQGTGA.